A selection of T cell receptor beta chains follows, all from one sample in a study of shared clonotypes between healthy human individuals. Clones were sequenced by immunoSEQ multiplex PCR, and TCRdb holds only the in-frame ones, with some missing. The sample has roughly 2,300,000 clones, around 93% seen once. The sequenced material came from naive CD4+ T cells from PBMCs. The receptor source for this set is a young man in good health. Some clones in this sample may be carry-over from other donors' samples. CDR3s include the opening cysteine and the closing phenylalanine or tryptophan. D genes are given only for firm matches. Not every row has a clone size; where given, it reads once, few, many or a size class.

abundance,j_gene,d_gene,len,v_gene,CDR3nt,CDR3aa
.,TRBJ2-7,TRBD1,16,TRBV5-1,TGCGCCAGCAGCTTGACCCCCGGGACAGGGGCCTACGAGCAGTACTTC,CASSLTPGTGAYEQYF
once,TRBJ2-3,.,13,TRBV5-1,TGCGCCAGCAGCTTGGGGACAGACGGACCGCAGTATTTT,CASSLGTDGPQYF
.,TRBJ2-3,.,15,TRBV2,TGTGCCAGCAGACCCCAGATTAGGGGCGCAGATACGCAGTATTTT,CASRPQIRGADTQYF
.,TRBJ2-5,.,14,TRBV28,TGTGCCAGCAGTTTGGTGGGGGCAGGCGAGACCCAGTACTTC,CASSLVGAGETQYF
.,TRBJ2-2,TRBD2,16,TRBV11-1,TGTGCCAGCAGCCGCCAGAGCGGGACGAACACCGGGGAGCTGTTTTTT,CASSRQSGTNTGELFF
.,TRBJ1-2,TRBD1,14,TRBV29-1,TGCAGCGATGACGGGACAGGGGGTAGCTCTGGCTACACCTTC,CSDDGTGGSSGYTF
.,TRBJ2-1,.,15,TRBV9,TGTGCCAGCAGCCTAAAACCGAACTTGTACAATGAGCAGTTCTTC,CASSLKPNLYNEQFF
.,TRBJ2-7,.,13,TRBV7-7,TGTGCCAGCAGCTTAGGTTCTTGGGACGAGCAGTACTTC,CASSLGSWDEQYF
.,TRBJ1-1,.,19,TRBV4-3,TGCGCCAGCAGCCAAGGATCAGGGGACCGCCCGGTTGCAAACACTGAAGCTTTCTTT,CASSQGSGDRPVANTEAFF
.,TRBJ2-7,.,12,TRBV2,TGTGCCGGTGCGGCTGGTTCCTACGAGCAGTACTTC,CAGAAGSYEQYF
.,TRBJ2-1,.,17,TRBV4-3,TGCGCCAGCAGGCCCTCCAGCCAGGGAGGTTCCTACAATGAGCAGTTCTTC,CASRPSSQGGSYNEQFF
.,TRBJ1-3,.,15,TRBV28,TGTGCCAGCACCCGGGGAGGGAGCTCTGGAAACACCATATATTTT,CASTRGGSSGNTIYF
once,TRBJ2-7,TRBD1,15,TRBV18,TGTGCCAGCTCACCCGTGGGCGGACAGGGGCTGGAGCAGTACTTC,CASSPVGGQGLEQYF
.,TRBJ2-3,.,15,TRBV11-3,TGTGCCAGCAGCTTAGATCTCAGGAGCACAGATACGCAGTATTTT,CASSLDLRSTDTQYF
.,TRBJ2-1,.,15,TRBV28,TGTGCCAGCAGGGGAAGAAGGACGCCAAACAATGAGCAGTTCTTC,CASRGRRTPNNEQFF
.,TRBJ2-7,TRBD2,14,TRBV28,TGTGCCAGCAGTTTATGGCGGGAGATCTACGAGCAGTACTTC,CASSLWREIYEQYF
.,TRBJ2-5,.,14,TRBV25-1,TGTGCCAGCAGTGAACAAAATGGGAGGGAGACCCAGTACTTC,CASSEQNGRETQYF
.,TRBJ2-6,.,17,TRBV6-1,TGTGCCAGCAGTGAGGAGGGACACCGATCTGGGGCCAACGTCCTGACTTTC,CASSEEGHRSGANVLTF
.,TRBJ2-1,TRBD1,17,TRBV25-1,TGTGCCAGCAGTTCAGGACAGGGCGATCTCTCCTACAATGAGCAGTTCTTC,CASSSGQGDLSYNEQFF
.,TRBJ2-7,TRBD2,14,TRBV5-1,TGCGCCAGCAGATTGGCGGGAGGGCTGTACGAGCAGTACTTC,CASRLAGGLYEQYF
.,TRBJ1-5,TRBD1,17,TRBV28,TGTGCCAGCAGTTTTTCCCTGGATGACAGGGGAAGTCAGCCCCAGCATTTT,CASSFSLDDRGSQPQHF
.,TRBJ1-4,.,15,TRBV4-3,TGCGCCAGCAGCCTTTTAAGCAGCCGTAATGAAAAACTGTTTTTT,CASSLLSSRNEKLFF
.,TRBJ2-5,TRBD1,15,TRBV9,TGTGCCAGCAGCGTCCGCCAGGGGGCCTGGGAGACCCAGTACTTC,CASSVRQGAWETQYF
once,TRBJ1-5,.,11,TRBV6-5,TGTGCCAGCAGACTCATCTGCCCCCAGCATTTT,CASRLICPQHF
.,TRBJ2-1,.,13,TRBV5-1,TGCGCCAGCAGCTTGGGTACGCGGGGCCACGTGATCTTC,CASSLGTRGHVIF
once,TRBJ2-7,.,14,TRBV28,TGTGCCAGCAGCCATGGGACGGGATCCTACGAGCAGTACTTC,CASSHGTGSYEQYF
.,TRBJ1-3,.,16,TRBV7-8,TGTGCCAGCAGCTTAGCGTCCGGGGGCACTGGAAACACCATATATTTT,CASSLASGGTGNTIYF
.,TRBJ2-3,.,13,TRBV5-4,TGTGCCAGCAGCTTGAGGGGGACAGATACGCAGTATTTT,CASSLRGTDTQYF
.,TRBJ2-1,TRBD1,16,TRBV7-9,TGTGCCAGCAGCTCAGGAGACAGGGGTATCTACAATGAGCAGTTCTTC,CASSSGDRGIYNEQFF
.,TRBJ2-1,TRBD2,14,TRBV11-2,TGTGCCAGCAGCTCCGCTAGCGGGTCCAATGAGCAGTTCTTC,CASSSASGSNEQFF
.,TRBJ2-7,.,14,TRBV25-1,TGTGCCAGCAGCCGCCCGGGGGCGAAAAACGAGCAGTACTTC,CASSRPGAKNEQYF
.,TRBJ2-7,TRBD1,15,TRBV7-9,TGTGCCAGCAGCCCTCTGGACAGGACTTCCTACGAGCAGTACTTC,CASSPLDRTSYEQYF
once,TRBJ1-1,.,13,TRBV7-3,TGTGCCAGCAGCTTTGCAGCTAACACTGAAGCTTTCTTT,CASSFAANTEAFF
.,TRBJ1-1,TRBD1,17,TRBV5-1,TGCGCCAGCAGCGACCGGGACAGGAGAGGGAGGAACACTGAAGCTTTCTTT,CASSDRDRRGRNTEAFF
.,TRBJ2-1,.,11,TRBV29-1,TGCAGCGTTGAATCCGGTAATGAGCAGTTCTTC,CSVESGNEQFF
.,TRBJ2-2,TRBD2,15,TRBV29-1,TGCAGCGTTCAACCGGGACTAGCGGGAACCGGGGAGCTGTTTTTT,CSVQPGLAGTGELFF
.,TRBJ2-3,.,13,TRBV2,TGTGCCAGCAGTGAGGGCAGGGCAGATACGCAGTATTTT,CASSEGRADTQYF
.,TRBJ2-1,.,16,TRBV28,TGTGCCAGCATCGGATTTCCTGGCGGGAAGAACAATGAGCAGTTCTTC,CASIGFPGGKNNEQFF
.,TRBJ2-3,.,13,TRBV7-2,TGTGCCAGCAGCTCACCCGGGGGAGATACGCAGTATTTT,CASSSPGGDTQYF
.,TRBJ1-3,TRBD1,14,TRBV4-1,TGCGCCACCGCCCGGGACAGGGGTTCGGACACCATATATTTT,CATARDRGSDTIYF
.,TRBJ2-7,TRBD1,15,TRBV6-5,TGTGCCAGCAGTTACTCGTGGGACAGGACCTACGAGCAGTACTTC,CASSYSWDRTYEQYF
.,TRBJ1-2,TRBD1,16,TRBV11-2,TGTGCCAGCAGCTTAGATTTCCAGGGGGGAGGCTATGGCTACACCTTC,CASSLDFQGGGYGYTF
.,TRBJ1-1,.,16,TRBV27,TGTGCCAGCAGTTTAAAGGGGTTACGAATGAACACTGAAGCTTTCTTT,CASSLKGLRMNTEAFF
once,TRBJ2-1,.,15,TRBV7-9,TGTGCCAGCAGCTTCGGGAGTCGGGGAGGCGATGAGCAGTTCTTC,CASSFGSRGGDEQFF
.,TRBJ1-2,.,12,TRBV10-3,TGTGCCATCAGTCAAGATCCGGTAGGCTACACCTTC,CAISQDPVGYTF
once,TRBJ2-7,.,15,TRBV5-1,TGCGCCAGCAGCTTGGAAGCGCAGGCAAGGCACGAGCAGTACTTC,CASSLEAQARHEQYF
.,TRBJ1-2,TRBD1,12,TRBV5-1,TGCGCCAGCAGCCCGGACAGGAATGGCTACACCTTC,CASSPDRNGYTF
.,TRBJ2-5,TRBD2,17,TRBV7-2,TGTGCCAGCAGCTTAGGACCCGGACTAGCCGTCGGAGAGACCCAGTACTTC,CASSLGPGLAVGETQYF
.,TRBJ2-1,.,16,TRBV9,TGTGCCAGCAGCGTAGGAGGGGGGGACTACCGCAATGAGCAGTTCTTC,CASSVGGGDYRNEQFF
.,TRBJ1-1,.,15,TRBV29-1,TGCAGCGTTGTGATATCGGGGGCGAGGAACACTGAAGCTTTCTTT,CSVVISGARNTEAFF
.,TRBJ2-7,.,14,TRBV18,TGTGCCAGCTCTCAACAGACCCCAATCGGCGAGCAGTACTTC,CASSQQTPIGEQYF
.,TRBJ1-2,TRBD1,15,TRBV5-1,TGCGCCAGCAGCTTGATAGTACAGGGGGCGTCTGGCTACACCTTC,CASSLIVQGASGYTF
.,TRBJ1-5,.,16,TRBV18,TGTGCCAGCTCACCTTACCGACCCCGGGACAATCAGCCCCAGCATTTT,CASSPYRPRDNQPQHF
.,TRBJ1-1,TRBD1,14,TRBV2,TGTGCCAGCAACCTCCGACAGGGGGACACTGAAGCTTTCTTT,CASNLRQGDTEAFF
.,TRBJ2-1,TRBD2,18,TRBV5-4,TGTGCCAGCAGCCCTGGTAAAGGACTAGCGGGAGTAGACAATGAGCAGTTCTTC,CASSPGKGLAGVDNEQFF
once,TRBJ2-1,TRBD2,14,TRBV18,TGTGCCAGCTCACCAGTTAGCGGGATCGGTGAGCAGTTCTTC,CASSPVSGIGEQFF
.,TRBJ2-5,.,13,TRBV7-6,TGTGCCAGCAGCACCTACAGGGAGGAGACCCAGTACTTC,CASSTYREETQYF